What follows is one T cell receptor (beta chain) and its context. No antigen is known for it. Per-base qualities were not stored, and no clone one base away is much larger. Libraries were prepared through PCR. These reads were obtained on an Illumina HiSeq 2500. To reduce PCR and sequencing biases, unique molecular identifiers were built into the TCR beta cDNA libraries. About 500,000 cDNA molecules were obtained for every 1 to 10 million input T cells, so each molecule roughly corresponded to one T cell. The same protocol used for the earlier healthy control dataset was applied to prepare and sequence the patient libraries. Samples belonging to the same batch were prepared together, multiplexed and sequenced on a shared HiSeq lane. In the authors' own workflow: Raw barcoded reads were processed with MIGEC, discarding single-read molecular identifier groups before consensus assembly and CDR3 extraction. VDJtools was used for post-analysis of the clonotype tables, and diversity was normalized by down-sampling every dataset to the size of the smallest sample. In repertoire overlap clustering, CDR3 amino acid sequences, but not nucleotide sequences, were matched to correct batch-related cross-sample contamination. Starting from the raw public reads, TCRdb applied fastp trimming at Q25, assembled clones with MiXCR and retained in-frame beta chains. For every CDR3 protein sequence, its rows merge into one entry that carries the most common genes and DNA. Here the V and J calls rest on TCRdb's processing, not on the authors' analysis. The sample table shows roughly 150,000 distinct CDR3 sequences, and around 36% are seen once. 25% to 35% of the sample is in the top ten clones.

The data originate from a study of post-analysis software for immune sequencing data (dated by TCRdb to between 2015 and 2017). Concerning the study at large: Recorded disease courses included relapsing-remitting, secondary progressive and progressive-relapsing multiple sclerosis, with some patients lacking subtype annotation. A subset of samples was prepared in parallel using single-end sample barcoding, then pooled and co-amplified after Illumina adapter ligation. Patient repertoires were compared against 10 to 12 previously published healthy control repertoires from donors aged 6 to 25 years. The research as a whole found: Strong co-clustering of samples prepared in the same batch was shown by direct clustering with F measure, prompting a batch-effect correction. The multiple sclerosis patient group was slightly younger than the control group. Roughly 5 TRBV segments, including TRBV5-6, TRBV5-1 and TRBV20-1, were significantly more frequent in patients than controls. Normalized Chao1 diversity was significantly lower in multiple sclerosis patients than controls, suggesting substantial peripheral T-cell clonal expansion.

Read against the paper, the sample's time point label means: second blood draw from one MS patient after hematopoietic stem cell transplantation. TCR beta repertoires were profiled from peripheral blood of about a dozen young patients with multiple sclerosis to demonstrate the VDJtools post-analysis software. The patients with multiple sclerosis were children and adolescents between roughly 6 and 17 years of age. Based on the germline V gene, the CDR1 and CDR2 sequences are SNHLY and FYNNEI. The CDR3 spans 13 residues, from the cysteine through the phenylalanine. The CDR3 DNA has 39 bases and is translated from base 1. At the junction V is shortened by 8 bases and J by 6 bases, with 16 bases in between.

The V gene is TRBV2 and the J gene is TRBJ2-5, with the D gene possibly TRBD1 or TRBD2, each one fitting 5 bases. This TCR was recovered from a girl between 5 and 17 years old with multiple sclerosis. Donor details come from another sample of the same person, matched by shared clones. The material was blood, obtained after autologous hematopoietic stem cell transplantation. The CDR3 reads as follows: CASGIEGMQTQYF. The DNA reads as follows: TGTGCCAGCGGTATCGAGGGGATGCAGACCCAGTACTTC. Reference TRBV2 and TRBJ2-5 genes cover what lies past the CDR3, so the full variable domain is EPEVTQTPSHQVTQMGQEVILRCVPISNHLYFYWYRQILGQKVEFLVSFYNNEISEKSEIFDDQFSVERPDGSNFTLKIRSTKLEDSAMYFCASGIEGMQTQYFGPGTRLLVL.